This T cell receptor (beta chain) derives from a study of blood T cell repertoires in COVID-19. The germline V gene encodes CDR1 LNHDA and CDR2 SQIVND (reference sequence). There are 14 residues in the CDR3. Trimming removed 3 bases at V and 3 bases at J, with 12 bases between. The table came from immunoSEQ multiplex PCR; TCRdb's copy has only in-frame clones and leaves some out. Of approximately 140,000 clones in the sample, around 88% were seen once. The chain joins TRBV19 to TRBJ2-7; possibly TRBD1 for D (5 bases). Material for sequencing was peripheral blood. The sequence derives from a human donor in a cohort sampled during active COVID-19. The chain's CDR3 is CASSIRLDSYEQYF. The CDR3 DNA follows: TGTGCCAGTAGTATCCGCTTAGACAGCTACGAGCAGTACTTC.